This T cell receptor (beta chain) was found in a study of PD-1 blockade in classical Hodgkin lymphoma. Background on the study: Patients got intravenous nivolumab 3 mg/kg every 2 weeks. Study results and limitations: Complete responders possessed baseline diversity comparable to newly diagnosed patients. TCR diversity in CD4+, not CD8+, cells rose significantly by C4D1. Individuals initiating nivolumab under 1 year after ASCT were excluded.

Repertoires were generated with immunoSEQ multiplex PCR, while TCRdb's copy carries only in-frame clones and drops some. The profile shows roughly 50,000 clones, approximately 84% of them singletons. Autologous stem cell transplantation was followed by relapse in every patient, and brentuximab vedotin exposure varied. Note on this clone: No antigen is known for it.

Trimming cost V 1 base and J 8 bases, with 14 bases left between them. This CDR3 has 14 amino acids. CDR1 LGHNA and CDR2 YNFKEQ come from the germline V gene. This TCR came from a human donor with classical Hodgkin lymphoma. V usage is TRBV4-2 and J usage is TRBJ1-2, with D perhaps TRBD1 (6 bases). Specimen: peripheral blood mononuclear cells (PBMCs), collected at baseline. The CDR3 region is CASSQANRVRGYTF. The CDR3 bases are TGTGCCAGCAGCCAAGCGAACAGGGTCCGGGGCTACACCTTC.